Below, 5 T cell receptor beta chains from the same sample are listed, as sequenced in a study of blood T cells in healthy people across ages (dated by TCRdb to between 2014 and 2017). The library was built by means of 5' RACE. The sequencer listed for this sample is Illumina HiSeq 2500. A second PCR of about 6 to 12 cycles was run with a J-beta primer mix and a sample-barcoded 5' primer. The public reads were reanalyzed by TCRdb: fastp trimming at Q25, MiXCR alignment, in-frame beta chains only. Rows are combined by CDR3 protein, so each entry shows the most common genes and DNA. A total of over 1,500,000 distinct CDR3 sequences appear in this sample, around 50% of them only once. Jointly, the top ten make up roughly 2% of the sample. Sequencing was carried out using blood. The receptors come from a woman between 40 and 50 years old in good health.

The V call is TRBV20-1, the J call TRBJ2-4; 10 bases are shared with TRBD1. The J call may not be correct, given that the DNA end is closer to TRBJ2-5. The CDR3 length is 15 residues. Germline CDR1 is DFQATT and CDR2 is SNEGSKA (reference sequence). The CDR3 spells CSASPGTGAQETQYF. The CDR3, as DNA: TGCAGTGCTAGTCCCGGGACAGGGGCCCAAGAGACCCAGTACTTC.

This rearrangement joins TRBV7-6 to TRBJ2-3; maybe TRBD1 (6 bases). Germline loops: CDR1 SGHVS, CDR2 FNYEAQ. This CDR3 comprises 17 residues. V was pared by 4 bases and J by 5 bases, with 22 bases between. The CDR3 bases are TGTGCCAGCAGCTCAAGTCCGGGACAAACTAACCTAGATACGCAGTATTTT. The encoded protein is CASSSSPGQTNLDTQYF.

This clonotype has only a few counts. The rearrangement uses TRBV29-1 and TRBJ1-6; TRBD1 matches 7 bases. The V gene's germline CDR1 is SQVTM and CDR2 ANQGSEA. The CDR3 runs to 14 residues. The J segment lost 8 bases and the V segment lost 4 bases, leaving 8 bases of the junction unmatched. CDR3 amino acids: CSVALGDSDSPLHF. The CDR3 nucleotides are TGCAGCGTTGCACTTGGGGACAGCGATTCACCCCTCCACTTT.

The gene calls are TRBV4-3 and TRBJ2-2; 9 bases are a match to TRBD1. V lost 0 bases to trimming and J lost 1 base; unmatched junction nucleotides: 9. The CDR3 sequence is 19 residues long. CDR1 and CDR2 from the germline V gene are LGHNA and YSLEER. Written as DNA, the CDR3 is TGCGCCAGCAGCCAAGATGGGTTTGGGGACAGGGTGAACACCGGGGAGCTGTTTTTT. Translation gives CASSQDGFGDRVNTGELFF.

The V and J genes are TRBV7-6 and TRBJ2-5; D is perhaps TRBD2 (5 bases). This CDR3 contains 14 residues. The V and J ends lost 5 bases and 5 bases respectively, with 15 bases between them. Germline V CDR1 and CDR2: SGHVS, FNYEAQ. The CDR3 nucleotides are TGTGCCAGCAGCCTGGGAGTACCGGGGGAGACCCAGTACTTC. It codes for CASSLGVPGETQYF.